This T cell receptor beta chain is from a study of CD8+CD57+ T cells in acquired aplastic anemia. Study-wide findings and caveats: Patient and control CD8+ Simpson's diversity was not significantly different.

It was genomic DNA that served as the template for profiling TCR beta VDJ and CDR3. Via MiXCR, TCRdb re-called the reads, giving one row per CDR3 protein. The sample yields 130,000 or so distinct CDR3 sequences, more than 35% seen once. This CDR3 is built from 14 residues. CDR1 is SQVTM, CDR2 ANQGSEA, per germline. V was trimmed by 0 bases and J by 2 bases, leaving 10 bases between them. This clonotype was recorded only once. Antigen unknown. This chain connects TRBV29-1 to TRBJ1-2, with D hard to call. Sequences were obtained from sorted CD4+, CD8+, or CD8+CD57+ T cells (not recorded which) from PBMCs. The TCR sequence derives from a human donor in good health, serving as a control. DNA of the CDR3: TGCAGCGTTGAAGAGGGTATCGTCAACTATGGCTACACCTTC. Its protein product is CSVEEGIVNYGYTF.